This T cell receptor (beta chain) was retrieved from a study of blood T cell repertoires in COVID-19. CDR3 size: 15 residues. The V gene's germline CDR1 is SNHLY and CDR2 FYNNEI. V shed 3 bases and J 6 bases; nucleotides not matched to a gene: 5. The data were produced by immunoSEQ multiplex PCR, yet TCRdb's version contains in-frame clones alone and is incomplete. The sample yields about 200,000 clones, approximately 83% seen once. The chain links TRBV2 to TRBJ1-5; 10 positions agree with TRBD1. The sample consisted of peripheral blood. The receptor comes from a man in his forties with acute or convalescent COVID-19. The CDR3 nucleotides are TGTGCCAGCAGTGAGGACGGGACAGGGGTTCAGCCCCAGCATTTT. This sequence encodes CASSEDGTGVQPQHF.